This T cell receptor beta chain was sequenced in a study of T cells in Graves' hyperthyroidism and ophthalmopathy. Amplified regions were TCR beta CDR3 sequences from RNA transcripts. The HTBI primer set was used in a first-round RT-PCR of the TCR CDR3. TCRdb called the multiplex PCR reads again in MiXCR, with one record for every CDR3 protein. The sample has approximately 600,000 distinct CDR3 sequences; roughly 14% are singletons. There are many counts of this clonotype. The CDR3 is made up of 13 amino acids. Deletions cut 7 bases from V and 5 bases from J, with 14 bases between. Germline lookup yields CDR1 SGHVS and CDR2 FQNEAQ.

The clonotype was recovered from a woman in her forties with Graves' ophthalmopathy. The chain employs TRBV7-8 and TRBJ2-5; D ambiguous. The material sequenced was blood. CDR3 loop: CASTHVSVETQYF. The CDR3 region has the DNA TGTGCCAGCACCCATGTCAGCGTCGAGACCCAGTACTTC.